One sample yielded the 27 T cell receptor beta chains listed below, sequenced in a study of CD8 T cells in ankylosing spondylitis. Whole-study results and caveats: For ankylosing spondylitis blood, a TCR beta motif of about 8 highly homologous variants appeared characteristic.

TCRdb passed the 5' RACE reads through MiXCR, listing each CDR3 protein once. The table lists around 890,000 distinct CDR3 sequences, around 11% of them singletons. What these receptors recognize is not known. Specimen: blood, either unsorted or a sorted T cell fraction (not recorded which). Every receptor here comes from a male donor with ankylosing spondylitis.

This clonotype was observed a handful of times. V and J are TRBV5-6 and TRBJ1-2; a weak D match, TRBD1 (6 bases). Germline CDR1 is SGHDT and CDR2 is YYEEEE. V lost 5 bases and J 3 bases, leaving 11 bases between the germline ends. This CDR3 is 13 amino acids long. The CDR3 sequence is CASREGEYYGYTF. In DNA, the CDR3 is TGTGCCAGCAGAGAGGGGGAATACTATGGCTACACCTTC.

Concerning this clonotype itself: At one end, the junction sequence differs from germline, possibly due to a read error. The gene calls are TRBV5-6 and TRBJ1-1; possibly TRBD1 for D (5 bases). This CDR3 spans 14 amino acids. CDR1 and CDR2 from the germline V gene are SGHDT and YYEEEE. The CDR3, as DNA: TGTGCCAGCTCTCCTCGGCCAGGGAACATTGAAGCTTTCTTT. Translation: CASSPRPGNIEAFF.

The table lists this clonotype with many counts. The chain has TRBV18 and TRBJ1-5; D is uncertain. This CDR3 has 15 residues. CDR1 and CDR2 (germline): KGHSH, LQKENI. Between the trimmed V and J ends, which lost 2 bases and 2 bases, there was a span of 10 bases. This CDR3 reads CASSPYGKGNQPQHF. The DNA of the CDR3 is TGTGCCAGCTCACCATACGGGAAAGGCAATCAGCCCCAGCATTTT.

The chain is built from TRBV10-3 and TRBJ2-7; TRBD2 matches 12 bases. The trim removed 3 bases at V and 6 bases at J, leaving 15 bases unmatched. Germline V gene sequence: CDR1 ENHRY, CDR2 SYGVKD. This CDR3 contains 18 residues. CDR3 coding DNA: TGTGCCATCAGTGACGGGGCTAGCGGGAGGGCCGGGTACTCCGAGCAGTACTTC. Amino acid sequence: CAISDGASGRAGYSEQYF.

This clonotype has more than one count but fewer than ten. V usage is TRBV20-1 and J usage is TRBJ1-4; TRBD1 agrees at 8 bases. Germline CDR1 is DFQATT and CDR2 is SNEGSKA (reference sequence). The CDR3 has 13 amino acids. The V segment lost 3 bases and the J segment 8 bases; nucleotides outside the gene matches: 5. DNA for the CDR3: TGCAGTGCTAGCCTCAGGGGGCGGGAAAAACTGTTTTTT. Residues: CSASLRGREKLFF.

The rearrangement uses TRBV6-5 and TRBJ2-1; TRBD2 aligns across 10 bases. CDR3 length: 18 amino acids. Germline V CDR1 and CDR2: MNHEY, SVGAGI. V lost 0 bases and J lost 1; bases outside the gene matches: 6. CDR3 coding DNA: TGTGCCAGCAGTTACTCGATGGGACTAGCGCATTCCTACAATGAGCAGTTCTTC. Translation: CASSYSMGLAHSYNEQFF.

Many counts were recorded for this clonotype. In DNA form, the CDR3 reads TGCAGCGTCCAGCAGTTCGCGGGCTACGAGCAGTACTTC. It yields the protein CSVQQFAGYEQYF. The chain combines TRBV29-1 with TRBJ2-7, with D perhaps TRBD2 (5 bases). V dropped 6 bases and J dropped 3 bases, with 15 bases sitting between them. Germline CDR1 and CDR2: SQVTM and ANQGSEA. The CDR3 spans 13 residues.

This clonotype was observed a handful of times. The chain combines TRBV27 with TRBJ1-1; 7 nucleotides line up with TRBD1. V lost 7 bases and J lost 0; bases outside the gene matches: 5. Germline V gene lookup returns CDR1 MNHEY and CDR2 SMNVEV (reference sequence). This CDR3 has 14 amino acids. DNA for the CDR3: TGTGCCAGCAAGACAGGACAGGTGAACACTGAAGCTTTCTTT. It translates to CASKTGQVNTEAFF.

This chain uses TRBV6-5 with TRBJ2-5; D possibly corresponds to TRBD1 (5 bases). The V gene's germline CDR1 is MNHEY and CDR2 SVGAGI. The CDR3 extends over 15 amino acids. V lost 1 base, J lost 5 bases, and 14 bases lay in between. The CDR3 region has the DNA TGTGCCAGCAGTTACTTGAGACCTCCAGGGGAGACCCAGTACTTC. Translated: CASSYLRPPGETQYF.

The J gene is TRBJ1-1, the V gene TRBV27; D gene ambiguous. The V end was cut by 10 bases, the J end by 2 bases, with 14 bases between. The length of the CDR3 is 13 residues. Germline V lookup: CDR1 MNHEY, CDR2 SMNVEV (reference sequence). The CDR3 nucleotides are TGTGCCACCCAGGTCCAGACAAACACTGAAGCTTTCTTT. Residues: CATQVQTNTEAFF.

The chain is built from TRBV7-9 and TRBJ1-1, with unresolved D. V was shortened by 0 bases and J by 0 bases, with 8 bases between the two germline ends. The CDR3 totals 15 residues. The germline V gene encodes CDR1 SEHNR and CDR2 FQNEAQ (reference sequence). CDR3 region: CASSLARRVNTEAFF. As DNA, the CDR3 is TGTGCCAGCAGCTTAGCGCGCCGGGTGAACACTGAAGCTTTCTTT.

This clonotype was picked up a small number of times. The chain recombines TRBV29-1 with TRBJ2-7; 10 bases fit TRBD1. V was clipped by 6 bases and J by 6 bases; unmatched bases: 8. Germline assignment: CDR1 SQVTM and CDR2 ANQGSEA. This CDR3 is built from 13 residues. CDR3 bases: TGCAGCGTACGAAGGGACAGGGGTATCGAGCAGTACTTC. Its translation: CSVRRDRGIEQYF.

The chain is built from TRBV12-5 and TRBJ2-5; the D is unclear. This CDR3 is built from 13 residues. Deletions cut 6 bases from V and 1 base from J, with 9 bases between. Germline-derived CDR1 and CDR2 are LGHNT and FRNRAP. CDR3 sequence (DNA): TGTGCTAGTGGAACGGACCTCCAAGAGACCCAGTACTTC. This encodes CASGTDLQETQYF. Variable domain in full (rest from reference TRBV12-5 and TRBJ2-5): DARVTQTPRHKVTEMGQEVTMRCQPILGHNTVFWYRQTMMQGLELLAYFRNRAPLDDSGMPKDRFSAEMPDATLATLKIQPSEPRDSAVYFCASGTDLQETQYFGPGTRLLVL.

The table lists this clonotype with many counts. The chain uses TRBV5-1 and TRBJ1-2, with 7 bases matching TRBD1. Unmatched junction bases numbered 1, after V lost 0 bases and J lost 2 bases. From germline, CDR1 is SGHRS and CDR2 YFSETQ. CDR3 length: 14 residues. CDR3 loop: CASSLEGQNYGYTF. The CDR3 nucleotides read TGCGCCAGCAGCTTGGAGGGACAGAACTATGGCTACACCTTC.

This clonotype was counted between two and nine times. The V gene is TRBV19, the J gene TRBJ2-2; D not certain. Germline V gives CDR1 LNHDA, CDR2 SQIVND (reference sequence). The CDR3 sequence is 15 residues long. The germline V and J ends were trimmed by 7 bases and 3 bases, with 15 bases remaining between them. In nucleotides, the CDR3 is TGTGCCAGTAAAGGGCGATTCTCGGACACCGGGGAGCTGTTTTTT. Its protein is CASKGRFSDTGELFF.

The chain is built from TRBV20-1 and TRBJ2-1, with a possible D match to TRBD2 (6 bases). With 0 bases removed from V and 4 bases from J, the gap between germline ends came to 13 bases. Per the germline V gene, CDR1 is DFQATT and CDR2 is SNEGSKA (reference sequence). There are 15 residues in the CDR3. CDR3 residues: CSARDRGGGYNEQFF. In DNA, the CDR3 is TGCAGTGCTAGAGATCGGGGTGGAGGGTACAATGAGCAGTTCTTC.

This clonotype occurred a few times. The V call is TRBV5-1, the J call TRBJ1-1; 7 bases fit TRBD1. This CDR3 is 14 amino acids long. V trimming: 0 bases; J trimming: 4 bases; junction bases outside the gene matches: 3. Germline V gives CDR1 SGHRS, CDR2 YFSETQ. CDR3 coding DNA: TGCGCCAGCAGCTTGGGGGACAGAAGCACTGAAGCTTTCTTT. As protein: CASSLGDRSTEAFF. Drawing the rest from reference TRBV5-1 and TRBJ1-1, the complete variable domain is KAGVTQTPRYLIKTRGQQVTLSCSPISGHRSVSWYQQTPGQGLQFLFEYFSETQRNKGNFPGRFSGRQFSNSRSEMNVSTLELGDSALYLCASSLGDRSTEAFFGQGTRLTVV.

The chain couples TRBV2 to TRBJ1-1; perhaps TRBD1 as D (6 bases). The CDR3 is 16 amino acids. The germline V gene has CDR1 SNHLY and CDR2 FYNNEI. V gave up 5 bases and J gave up 2 bases, with 18 bases separating them. The CDR3 nucleotides are TGTGCCAGCAGTCGGGGGCGGTCGGACATAAACACTGAAGCTTTCTTT. Translated: CASSRGRSDINTEAFF. Full variable domain (outside the CDR3, taken from reference TRBV2 and TRBJ1-1): EPEVTQTPSHQVTQMGQEVILRCVPISNHLYFYWYRQILGQKVEFLVSFYNNEISEKSEIFDDQFSVERPDGSNFTLKIRSTKLEDSAMYFCASSRGRSDINTEAFFGQGTRLTVV.

In this sample, this clonotype turned up a few times. This chain joins TRBV6-5 and TRBJ1-1; D gene uncertain. CDR1 is MNHEY, CDR2 SVGAGI, per germline. V was shortened by 4 bases and J by 0 bases, with 12 bases between the two germline ends. This CDR3 contains 15 residues. CDR3 in DNA: TGTGCCAGCAGTTCCGACCTTGCCCTGAACACTGAAGCTTTCTTT. This encodes CASSSDLALNTEAFF.

This clonotype has more than one count but fewer than ten. The chain has TRBV29-1 and TRBJ2-5, with 13 bases matching TRBD2. The ends lost 6 bases at V and 3 bases at J; junction bases unmatched: 7. Looked up from germline, CDR1 is SQVTM and CDR2 is ANQGSEA. The CDR3 runs to 15 residues. The CDR3 DNA follows: TGCAGCGTCGCGCGGACTAGCGGGAGTAAAGAGACCCAGTACTTC. Amino acid sequence: CSVARTSGSKETQYF.

There are many counts of this clonotype. The J gene is TRBJ1-1, the V gene TRBV29-1, with D maybe TRBD1 (5 bases). V was clipped by 8 bases and J by 4 bases, with 20 bases between them. The CDR3 is 14 residues long. Germline V gives CDR1 SQVTM, CDR2 ANQGSEA. The CDR3 loop reads CSSLEGGEGTEAFF. CDR3 nucleotide sequence: TGCAGCTCTCTGGAGGGAGGGGAGGGCACTGAAGCTTTCTTT.

This clonotype was counted between two and nine times. The rearrangement joins TRBV5-1 to TRBJ2-3; the D gene is possibly TRBD2 (5 bases). Germline-derived CDR1 and CDR2 are SGHRS and YFSETQ. This CDR3 has 15 residues. With 5 bases removed from V and 1 base from J, the gap between germline ends came to 14 bases. Here the CDR3 reads CASSRIPRGTDTQYF. The CDR3 nucleotides are TGCGCCAGCAGTCGCATTCCGAGGGGCACAGATACGCAGTATTTT.

The genes are TRBV7-8 and TRBJ2-3, with 8 bases lining up with TRBD1. Germline V lookup: CDR1 SGHVS, CDR2 FQNEAQ. Germline trimming cut 9 bases from V and 3 bases from J; bases unmatched to any gene: 8. The CDR3 runs to 14 residues. The CDR3 DNA follows: TGTGCCAGTAGGACACAGGGGGTTACAGATACGCAGTATTTT. Translated: CASRTQGVTDTQYF.

In its sample, this clonotype was seen a few times. V is TRBV7-9 and J is TRBJ1-2, with a possible D match to TRBD1 (6 bases). The V gene lost 5 bases and the J gene lost 8 bases, with 15 bases spanning the gap. The CDR3 runs to 13 residues. Germline-derived CDR1 and CDR2 are SEHNR and FQNEAQ (reference sequence). The CDR3 is CASSPGGAEGYTF. The CDR3 DNA is TGTGCCAGCAGCCCTGGGGGCGCAGAGGGCTACACCTTC.

This clonotype occurred many times. The J gene is TRBJ2-1, the V gene TRBV15, with D unresolved. The germline CDR1 and CDR2 sequences are LNHNV and YYDKDF (reference sequence). CDR3 length: 15 residues. V was cut by 0 bases and J by 0 bases, with 6 bases left in between. DNA of the CDR3: TGTGCCACCAGCAGAGATTACGACTCCTACAATGAGCAGTTCTTC. As protein: CATSRDYDSYNEQFF.

Many counts were recorded for this clonotype. The rearrangement uses TRBV5-1 and TRBJ2-3; TRBD2 is a possible D gene (7 bases). CDR1 is SGHRS, CDR2 YFSETQ, per germline. The V and J ends lost 0 bases and 6 bases respectively, with 17 bases between them. The length of the CDR3 is 16 residues. The CDR3 nucleotides read TGCGCCAGCAGCTTGGGACGGGGGGCAATGGAGGATACGCAGTATTTT. Its translation is CASSLGRGAMEDTQYF.

V gene TRBV6-5 combines with J gene TRBJ1-2, with 9 positions matching TRBD1. The CDR3 totals 15 residues. Germline CDR1 and CDR2: MNHEY and SVGAGI. Unmatched junction bases numbered 6, after V lost 0 bases and J lost 7 bases. CDR3 coding DNA: TGTGCCAGCAGTTACTCGACAGGGGGATTGAGTGGCTACACCTTC. As protein: CASSYSTGGLSGYTF.